This TCR beta chain came from a study of blood T cell repertoires in COVID-19. Whole-study context: COVID-19 samples collected from the United States, Italy and Spain covered acute and convalescent phases. The analysed material was cDNA or gDNA that came from T cells, B-cell-depleted T cells, or PBMCs.

The assay was immunoSEQ multiplex PCR, and TCRdb's table has in-frame clones only and misses some. The table has 350,000 to 450,000 clones, around 87% seen once; the top ten hold 1.9%. Those who participated ranged in age from roughly 18 to 100 years and resided in 20 to 30 US areas. Which cohort a participant joined came from the clinical history participants gave. The CDR3 runs 14 residues. Trimming left V 5 bases short and J 3 bases short, with 10 bases between. Germline V lookup: CDR1 SNHLY, CDR2 FYNNEI. The V call is TRBV2, the J call TRBJ2-2; D might be TRBD2 (5 bases). The sample consisted of PBMCs or T cells enriched from blood (not recorded which). This clonotype was obtained from a middle-aged man in a cohort exposed to, infected with or recovered from COVID-19 (not recorded which). CDR3 residues: CASSSDSHTGELFF. CDR3 DNA: TGTGCCAGCAGTTCGGACTCCCACACCGGGGAGCTGTTTTTT.